This T cell receptor beta chain stems from a study of shared clonotypes between healthy human individuals. Study-wide findings and caveats: Clonotype sharing among donors was expected to depend on sequencing depth. All-four-donor shared clonotypes had higher generation probabilities than non-shared clonotypes did.

Those who donated, Caucasian adults without exception, all lived in Nashville, Tennessee. Investigators divided CD4+ cells into CD45RA+ naive and CD45RA-negative memory subsets. This clone occurred a few times. Antigen specificity is unknown. Other DNA variants within this sample encode the same CDR3. Here immunoSEQ multiplex PCR was the method, and the copy in TCRdb shows in-frame clones only, minus some. The repertoire consists of about 1 million clones, with about 74% occurring once and the leading ten covering roughly 1.5%. The germline V and J ends were trimmed by 2 bases and 9 bases, with 14 bases remaining between them. Germline CDR1 is MNHEY and CDR2 is SVGAGI. This CDR3 is built from 15 residues.

The receptor was derived from a man aged 18 to 30 in good health. The sample was memory CD4+ T cells sorted from blood. Subset given: CD45RA-negative fraction. The chain joins TRBV6-5 to TRBJ1-6; possible D gene TRBD1, 5 bases. The CDR3 coding sequence is TGTGCCAGCAGTTACGAGGGCAGGGAAAGTTCACCCCTCCACTTT. Translated: CASSYEGRESSPLHF.